Listed below are T cell receptor beta chains from one sample, sequenced in a study of T-cell memory formation after mild COVID-19. TCRdb reprocessed the 5' RACE reads with MiXCR, giving one entry per CDR3 protein. The data contain about 290,000 distinct CDR3 sequences, about 15% of them seen just once; the ten biggest clones take up roughly 23%. Source material: PBMCs or a T cell subset sorted from them (not recorded which). The receptor set was obtained from a man between 18 and 35 years old who had mild COVID-19 (a few samples of this study predate the infection). Cell type and time point are not known. The CDR3 runs from the conserved cysteine through the conserved F or W. Each record gives: V gene, J gene, CDR3 protein.

>TRBV5-6|TRBJ2-7
CASSRLGTLSPSEQYF
>TRBV20-1|TRBJ2-1
CSARQASGGPMFF
>TRBV11-2|TRBJ2-7
CASSPRQYSYEQYF
>TRBV12-3/TRBV12-4|TRBJ1-3
CASSSTGAGNTIYF
>TRBV7-9|TRBJ2-7
CASSLASGHPYEQYF
>TRBV7-8|TRBJ2-1
CASRPARTGYHEQFF
>TRBV21-1|TRBJ2-5
CASDRGPKTQYF
>TRBV7-9|TRBJ1-2
CASSFGGLYGYTF
>TRBV7-2|TRBJ2-7
CASSLGATGSYEQYF
>TRBV11-2|TRBJ2-5
CASSLGGPAGIQETQYF
>TRBV14|TRBJ1-1
CASSPWTGGPNTEAFF
>TRBV5-1|TRBJ1-6
CASSLSFFLRAPLHF
>TRBV5-1|TRBJ1-1
CASSQGTGGGTEAFF
>TRBV6-2/TRBV6-3|TRBJ1-2
CASSSQGVGGGYTF
>TRBV9|TRBJ2-5
CASSVRGRRETQYF
>TRBV6-6|TRBJ2-3
CASFRGADTQYF
>TRBV28|TRBJ2-1
CASTVGGAIDEQFF
>TRBV28|TRBJ1-1
CASSPVSGNTEAFF
>TRBV20-1|TRBJ1-5
CSAREAGNQPQHF
>TRBV5-6|TRBJ1-2
CASSLELGDGYTF
>TRBV29-1|TRBJ2-3
CSVDSGTADTQYF
>TRBV19|TRBJ1-2
CASSTDTANYGYTF
>TRBV29-1|TRBJ1-2
CSVWGGQGYTF
>TRBV7-9|TRBJ2-5
CASSFLKTGEETQYF
>TRBV6-2/TRBV6-3|TRBJ1-2
CASSYSFPSGYTF
>TRBV2|TRBJ1-4
CASSDWGLGAQDEKLFF
>TRBV5-5|TRBJ2-5
CASSSHRGRPQETQYF
>TRBV15|TRBJ1-4
CATIGADEKLFF
>TRBV20-1|TRBJ2-1
CSAEGYNEQFF
>TRBV12-3/TRBV12-4|TRBJ2-3
CASSLLITSRRTDTQYF
>TRBV5-1|TRBJ2-1
CASSPSMGGNEQFF
>TRBV10-3|TRBJ1-6
CAISEFGSSYNSPLHF
>TRBV4-1|TRBJ1-5
CASSQGVRGLDRGQPQHF
>TRBV6-5|TRBJ1-3
CASSYTQGFGNTIYF
>TRBV9|TRBJ1-3
CASSGDTSGNTIYF
>TRBV19|TRBJ2-7
CASSISHSYEQYF
>TRBV20-1|TRBJ2-3
CSASLGAPDTQYF
>TRBV6-2/TRBV6-3|TRBJ2-3
CASSRRWGTDTQYF
>TRBV6-2/TRBV6-3|TRBJ2-3
CASGGTATDTQYF
>TRBV9|TRBJ2-1
CASSVGSGGLSSYNEQFF
>TRBV10-3|TRBJ2-2
CAIRNTGELFF
>TRBV4-3|TRBJ1-4
CASSQVAGFNEKLFF
>TRBV28|TRBJ2-3
CASSLPQGTADTQYF
>TRBV11-1|TRBJ2-2
CASRRDYLTGELFF
>TRBV12-5|TRBJ2-7
CASGWDDTYEQYF
>TRBV7-2|TRBJ2-3
CASSLGGTGEYTQYF
>TRBV20-1|TRBJ2-3
CSAQKGGTDTQYF
>TRBV7-9|TRBJ1-2
CASSSAAGGRYGYTF
>TRBV12-3/TRBV12-4|TRBJ2-3
CASRPSGGAGDTQYF
>TRBV2|TRBJ1-2
CASPDPYDRGYTF
>TRBV5-1|TRBJ1-6
CASRVGPNAANSPLHF
>TRBV12-3/TRBV12-4|TRBJ2-1
CASSFVGDSYNEQFF
>TRBV7-9|TRBJ2-7
CASSFVPGQGYYEQYF